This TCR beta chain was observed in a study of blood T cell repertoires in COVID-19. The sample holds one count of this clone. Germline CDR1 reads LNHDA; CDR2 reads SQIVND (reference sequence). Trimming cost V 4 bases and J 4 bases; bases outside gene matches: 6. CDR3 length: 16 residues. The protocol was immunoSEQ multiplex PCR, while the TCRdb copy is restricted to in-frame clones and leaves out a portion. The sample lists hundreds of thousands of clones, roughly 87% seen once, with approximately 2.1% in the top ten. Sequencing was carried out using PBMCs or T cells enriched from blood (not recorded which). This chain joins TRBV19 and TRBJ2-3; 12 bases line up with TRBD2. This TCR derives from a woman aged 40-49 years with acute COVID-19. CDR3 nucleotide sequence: TGTGCCAGTAGTACTCCGACTAGCGGGGGACCAGATACGCAGTATTTT. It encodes CASSTPTSGGPDTQYF.